A selection of T cell receptor beta chains follows, all from one sample in a study of blood T cell repertoires in COVID-19. Libraries were prepared by immunoSEQ multiplex PCR; TCRdb keeps only in-frame clonotypes and omits some of them. The repertoire holds 260,000 or so clones, with 88% as singletons. Sample: peripheral blood. The source of these receptors is a human donor in a cohort sampled during active COVID-19. Each CDR3 is given with its conserved first and last residue. D genes are given only for firm matches. A clone size is listed for some rows: how often the clone was seen (once, few, many), or a class if it is expanded.

J,D,V,length,size,DNA,CDR3
TRBJ1-2,.,TRBV6-5,12,once,TGTGCCAGCCACGGCCCCGCGGGGGGCTACACCTTC,CASHGPAGGYTF
TRBJ2-7,TRBD1,TRBV6-1,15,.,TGTGCCAGCAGTGAAGGACAGGGGTTACCCTGGGAGCAGTACTTC,CASSEGQGLPWEQYF
TRBJ2-1,.,TRBV30,12,.,TGTGCCTGGAGTGATTTCGCGATAAGCTGGTTCTTC,CAWSDFAISWFF
TRBJ1-2,.,TRBV6-2/TRBV6-3,14,.,TGTGCCAGCAGTTACTCAGCCAGGGGCTATGGCTACACCTTC,CASSYSARGYGYTF
TRBJ1-6,.,TRBV15,13,.,TGTGCCACCAGCAGACCGACACCAATCACCCTCCACTTT,CATSRPTPITLHF
TRBJ2-7,TRBD2,TRBV20-1,12,.,TGCAGTGCTAGTCCTAGCGGCTACGAGCAGTACTTC,CSASPSGYEQYF
TRBJ2-7,.,TRBV5-4,14,once,TGTGCCAGCAGCCCAACAGGGCGCCCCTACGAGCAGTACTTC,CASSPTGRPYEQYF
TRBJ1-1,.,TRBV2,14,.,TGTGCCAGCACTAATCAGGGGAAAAGCACTGAAGCTTTCTTT,CASTNQGKSTEAFF
TRBJ1-1,.,TRBV4-3,14,.,TGCGCCAGCAGACCCCGCGATCTCGGCACTGAAGCTTTCTTT,CASRPRDLGTEAFF
TRBJ2-7,TRBD2,TRBV5-3,15,.,TGTGCCAGAAGCTTGTCAGGCGGGGGGGCATACGAGCAGTACTTC,CARSLSGGGAYEQYF
TRBJ1-4,TRBD1,TRBV6-5,15,once,TGTGCCAGCAGTTTTTCGACAGGGTGGGATGAAAAACTGTTTTTT,CASSFSTGWDEKLFF
TRBJ1-1,.,TRBV30,14,.,TGTGCCTGGAGTGCTAGGACAGTGGACACTGAAGCTTTCTTT,CAWSARTVDTEAFF
TRBJ2-1,TRBD2,TRBV29-1,18,.,TGCAGCGTTGAAGAGTGGCTAGCGGGGGGTATCTCCTACAATGAGCAGTTCTTC,CSVEEWLAGGISYNEQFF
TRBJ1-5,.,TRBV11-2,13,.,TGTGCCAGCAGCTTAGACAGGGTTCAGCCCCAGCATTTT,CASSLDRVQPQHF
TRBJ2-7,TRBD2,TRBV27,16,.,TGTGCCAGCAGTTTTTCCAAAAGACTAGCGGACTACGAGCAGTACTTC,CASSFSKRLADYEQYF
TRBJ1-1,TRBD1,TRBV18,15,once,TGTGCCAGCTCACCAGGGACAGGGGGGAACACTGAAGCTTTCTTT,CASSPGTGGNTEAFF
TRBJ2-7,.,TRBV5-4,15,.,TGTGCCAGCAGCCGCCCGAGACAGAGCTCCTACGAGCAGTACTTC,CASSRPRQSSYEQYF
TRBJ1-2,.,TRBV6-5,13,.,TGTGCCACCAATAGGGCAGGGGCCCATGGCTACACCTTC,CATNRAGAHGYTF
TRBJ1-2,.,TRBV27,14,.,TGTGCCAGCAGTCCGACAGGATCCAACTATGGCTACACCTTC,CASSPTGSNYGYTF
TRBJ1-2,TRBD1,TRBV24-1,14,once,TGTGCCACCAGTGACCCGGGACAGCTGGATGGCTACACCTTC,CATSDPGQLDGYTF